The next 18 T cell receptor beta chains were all read from a single sample in a study of T-cell memory formation after mild COVID-19. TCRdb re-called the 5' RACE reads with MiXCR, one entry per CDR3 protein. Here the sample spans roughly 450,000 distinct CDR3 sequences, 18% being singletons. The sample taken for sequencing was PBMCs or a T cell subset sorted from them (not recorded which). The receptors derive from an adult woman who had mild COVID-19 (a few samples of this study predate the infection). Cell type and time point are not known.

This clonotype was counted only a few times. The chain links TRBV24-1 to TRBJ2-1; TRBD2 matches 8 bases. Germline-derived CDR1 and CDR2 are KGHDR and SFDVKD. J gave up 8 bases and V 1 base, and 3 bases lay outside the gene matches. The CDR3 spans 14 residues. The CDR3 DNA reads as TGTGCCACCAGTGATTTCGGGGGGGCCCATGAGCAGTTCTTC. Its translation: CATSDFGGAHEQFF.

The chain joins TRBV5-4 to TRBJ1-2; the D gene is possibly TRBD1 (5 bases). V was trimmed by 4 bases and J by 10 bases, leaving 20 bases between them. Germline values: CDR1 SGHNT, CDR2 YYREEE (reference sequence). The CDR3 has 14 amino acids. The CDR3 bases are TGTGCCAGCAGCCCCCTAGGGGCCGACAAGGTCTACACCTTC. Amino acids: CASSPLGADKVYTF.

The chain has TRBV11-2 and TRBJ1-4, with unresolved D. The CDR3 consists of 17 residues. CDR1 is SGHAT and CDR2 is FQNNGV in the germline V gene. Trimming shortened V by 1 base and J by 0 bases, and 12 bases separated the two germline ends. The CDR3 loop reads CASSLVRPTSTNEKLFF. In DNA, the CDR3 is TGTGCCAGCAGCTTAGTACGGCCAACTTCAACTAATGAAAAACTGTTTTTT. Looking up the rest from reference TRBV11-2 and TRBJ1-4 gives the full variable domain: EAGVAQSPRYKIIEKRQSVAFWCNPISGHATLYWYQQILGQGPKLLIQFQNNGVVDDSQLPKDRFSAERLKGVDSTLKIQPAKLEDSAVYLCASSLVRPTSTNEKLFFGSGTQLSVL.

There are a few counts of this clonotype. The chain employs TRBV7-3 and TRBJ1-5; D might be TRBD1 (6 bases). The V end lost 5 bases, the J end lost 4 bases, and 30 bases lay between the germline ends. Germline V gene sequence: CDR1 SGHTA, CDR2 FQGTGA. The CDR3 covers 20 residues. The CDR3 protein is CASSRARGFEPISVNQPQHF. In DNA, the CDR3 is TGTGCCAGCAGCCGAGCCAGGGGTTTCGAGCCTATCAGCGTTAATCAGCCCCAGCATTTT.

This clonotype turned up a few times. The chain recombines TRBV30 with TRBJ1-5, with D possibly TRBD1 on 6 matching bases. The CDR3 spans 16 residues. The V end was cut by 0 bases, the J end by 1 base, with 13 bases between. Germline V gene lookup returns CDR1 GTSNPN and CDR2 SVGIG (reference sequence). This CDR3 is CAWSVGDRLSNQPQHF. The DNA of the CDR3 is TGTGCCTGGAGTGTGGGAGACAGGCTCAGCAATCAGCCCCAGCATTTT.

This clonotype has only a few counts. This chain joins TRBV20-1 and TRBJ2-1; maybe TRBD2 (5 bases). The CDR3 runs to 11 residues. In germline, CDR1 is DFQATT, CDR2 SNEGSKA (reference sequence). V was shortened by 4 bases and J by 8 bases, with 9 bases between the two germline ends. CDR3 amino acids: CSAMRVYEQFF. In DNA, the CDR3 is TGCAGTGCTATGAGGGTTTATGAGCAGTTCTTC.

The CDR3 loop reads CSARDPVGELFF. As DNA, the CDR3 is TGCAGTGCTAGAGACCCAGTCGGGGAGCTGTTTTTT. This chain connects TRBV20-1 to TRBJ2-2; D is undetermined. The germline V gene encodes CDR1 DFQATT and CDR2 SNEGSKA (reference sequence). V lost 0 bases, J lost 7 bases, and 6 bases lay in between. The CDR3 is made up of 12 amino acids.

The CDR3, as DNA: TGTGCCATCAGTGAGTCGGGCCTCATGCGAACAGATACGCAGTATTTT. Protein sequence: CAISESGLMRTDTQYF. The chain employs TRBV10-3 and TRBJ2-3; no reliable D call. Germline V gene sequence: CDR1 ENHRY, CDR2 SYGVKD. With 0 bases removed from V and 3 bases from J, the gap between germline ends came to 13 bases. The CDR3 has 16 amino acids.

The chain has TRBV4-2 and TRBJ2-1, with 9 bases lining up with TRBD2. The germline V gene has CDR1 LGHNA and CDR2 YNFKEQ. The CDR3 spans 15 residues. V trimming: 4 bases; J trimming: 4 bases; junction bases outside the gene matches: 5. CDR3 amino acids: CASSRLAGRYNEQFF. The DNA of the CDR3 is TGTGCCAGCAGCCGCCTAGCGGGACGGTACAATGAGCAGTTCTTC.

J is TRBJ1-1 and V is TRBV3-1, with a tentative D call TRBD1 (5 bases). Germline V CDR1 and CDR2: LGHDT, YNNKEL (reference sequence). Deletions cut 4 bases from V and 4 bases from J, with 13 bases between. This CDR3 region has 14 residues. The CDR3 loop reads CASSPRSGGTEAFF. Here the CDR3 DNA reads TGTGCCAGCAGCCCCCGGTCCGGGGGCACTGAAGCTTTCTTT. Full variable domain (missing parts from reference TRBV3-1 and TRBJ1-1): DTAVSQTPKYLVTQMGNDKSIKCEQNLGHDTMYWYKQDSKKFLKIMFSYNNKELIINETVPNRFSPKSPDKAHLNLHINSLELGDSAVYFCASSPRSGGTEAFFGQGTRLTVV.

The chain employs TRBV29-1 and TRBJ2-7; D is unresolved. CDR3 length equals 14 residues. Germline V gives CDR1 SQVTM, CDR2 ANQGSEA. V was shortened by 5 bases and J by 0 bases, with 14 bases between the two germline ends. CDR3 nucleotide sequence: TGCAGCGTTAGGATAAATTGGCTCTCCTACGAGCAGTACTTC. It specifies CSVRINWLSYEQYF.

The chain joins TRBV7-9 to TRBJ2-4; a weak D match, TRBD1 (5 bases). The length of the CDR3 is 14 residues. Germline CDR1 reads SEHNR; CDR2 reads FQNEAQ (reference sequence). V lost 2 bases and J 7 bases, leaving 12 bases between the germline ends. CDR3 sequence (DNA): TGTGCCAGCAGCTTAATCCAGGGTCAGAACATTCAGTACTTC. This sequence encodes CASSLIQGQNIQYF.

There are a few counts of this clonotype. The V gene is TRBV12-5, the J gene TRBJ2-2; D is unclear. The CDR3 length is 13 residues. The germline CDR1 and CDR2 sequences are LGHNT and FRNRAP. Trimming removed 2 bases at V and 3 bases at J, with 4 bases between. DNA of the CDR3: TGTGCTAGTGGTTTGTCTGACACCGGGGAGCTGTTTTTT. This codes for CASGLSDTGELFF.

The gene calls are TRBV12-3 or TRBV12-4 and TRBJ2-5; 12 nucleotides line up with TRBD1. The ends lost 6 bases at V and 5 bases at J; junction bases unmatched: 7. The CDR3 spans 15 residues. The CDR3 nucleotides read TGTGCCAGCAGACCGGGGACAGGGGGCCGGGAGACCCAGTACTTC. Translating gives CASRPGTGGRETQYF.

This clonotype was seen more than once but under ten times. V usage is TRBV20-1 and J usage is TRBJ1-1; 7 nucleotides agree with TRBD1. V lost 5 bases, J lost 4 bases, and 7 bases stayed unmatched. The CDR3 is made up of 13 amino acids. CDR1 and CDR2 from the germline V gene are DFQATT and SNEGSKA (reference sequence). The CDR3, as DNA: TGCAGTGCTCTCGGACAGGCCGTCACTGAAGCTTTCTTT. This codes for CSALGQAVTEAFF.

This chain uses TRBV6-5 with TRBJ1-2, with D hard to call. From germline, CDR1 is MNHEY and CDR2 SVGAGI. V was trimmed by 0 bases and J by 8 bases, leaving 10 bases between them. This CDR3 region has 13 residues. The CDR3 DNA is TGTGCCAGCAGTTACTCCAGGTCTAGGGGCTACACCTTC. Amino acids: CASSYSRSRGYTF.

V gene TRBV7-2 combines with J gene TRBJ2-7; TRBD1 aligns across 9 bases. The germline V gene encodes CDR1 SGHTA and CDR2 FQGNSA. The CDR3 is made up of 14 amino acids. Germline trimming cut 3 bases from V and 9 bases from J; bases unmatched to any gene: 9. CDR3 residues: CASSLAGTGSAQYF. The CDR3 coding sequence is TGTGCCAGCAGCTTGGCGGGGACAGGGTCGGCGCAGTACTTC.

This chain links TRBV5-1 with TRBJ1-2; 8 positions agree with TRBD1. Trimming at V came to 3 bases and at J to 5 bases, leaving 9 bases not matched to a gene. The germline V gene encodes CDR1 SGHRS and CDR2 YFSETQ. This CDR3 comprises 15 residues. The CDR3 is CASSSPDRGRYGYTF. As DNA, the CDR3 is TGCGCCAGCAGCTCACCAGACAGGGGAAGGTATGGCTACACCTTC.